This TCR beta chain was captured in a study of PD-L1 blockade in urothelial cancer (TCRdb year 2017). About the study as a whole: Therapy was started at some point between 2014 and 2016 for all patients, and atezolizumab 1,200 mg was administered intravenously every 3 weeks. About 90% of the roughly 29 patients were identified as males with urothelial cancer of bladder origin, and a prior smoking history was reported by 18 of 29 patients. An ECOG performance status of 0 or 1 was recorded for the patients, and 0 to 3 prior chemotherapy regimens had been received by the patients. Blood samples were analyzed at two time points: 3 weeks after treatment start (second dose) and 6 weeks after treatment start. Blood samples gave median yields of around 150,000 T cells and 82,636 unique TCRs, along with a median clonality of about 0.084. An exploratory multi-omic analysis was conducted of the somatic, immune and clinical correlates of response to PD-L1 blockade with atezolizumab in urothelial cancer. Pretreatment tumor samples, along with matched peripheral blood serially collected before and after atezolizumab treatment, were subjected to TCR sequencing. Durable clinical benefit was defined as progression-free survival longer than 6 months, and TCR features were also tested against progression-free and overall survival. In the same patients, pretreatment tumors underwent whole exome sequencing and RNA sequencing in addition to TCR sequencing. Fewer than ten patients reached durable clinical benefit, while 20 patients did not. Twenty-nine patients had pretreatment blood TCR-seq, around 24 had at least one posttreatment blood collection, and around 24 had tumor TCR-seq.

Each PCR received spiked-in synthetic TCR analog templates so that absolute template abundance could be estimated from read counts. TCRbeta CDR3 regions were amplified from genomic DNA with bias-controlled V and J gene primers using the immunoSEQ assay. Sequencing of rearranged TCRbeta segments was performed at approximately 20X coverage. The authors' pipeline ran thus. Clustering was used to correct sequencing errors, and CDR3s were annotated against IMGT so that V, D and J genes could be assigned. Out-of-frame and stop-codon sequences were excluded, and only productive TCRbeta rearrangements were used in downstream analyses. Clonality was calculated as one minus the Shannon entropy normalized by the log of the number of unique productive sequences. Clones differing between time points or between blood and tumor were identified by Fisher's exact test with Benjamini-Hochberg correction at adjusted p below 0.01. TCRdb took this table from immuneACCESS and kept in-frame rearrangements with V and J called. Such tables lack part of the clones; where checked against another copy, unresolved V genes explain under half of the gap, and the rest is unexplained. V and J calls and clone size are copied from that table; D and trimming were computed from the DNA. In this sample the table shows about 84,000 clones, approximately 91% of which occur a single time. The ten most abundant clones make up approximately 9% of the sample.

CDR3 length: 15 amino acids, cysteine to phenylalanine. Solely the CDR3 DNA is kept, with 45 bases framed from the first base. Reading the germline V gene gives CDR1 SGHRS and CDR2 YFSETQ. Relative to germline, V is 4 bases shorter and J is 0 bases shorter, with 12 bases between their ends. The cohort included roughly 30 patients with locally advanced or metastatic urothelial carcinoma who were treated at Memorial Sloan Kettering on a trial protocol. Peripheral blood mononuclear cells were collected pretreatment and during treatment, with between 1 and 8 total time points obtained per patient. The Qiagen DNeasy Blood extraction kit was used to purify genomic DNA from total PBMCs and from tumor samples. PBMCs were collected pretreatment and during treatment, and were isolated and stored as previously described. General study outcomes and caveats: A pretreatment peripheral blood TCR clonality below the median was linked to improved progression-free and overall survival. Small sample size (n of about 30) and many exploratory analyses mean the results are intended to be hypothesis-generating. Patients with durable benefit showed greater expansion of tumor-associated TCR clones in peripheral blood 3 weeks after starting treatment (n of about 21, p = 0.022).

Details on this clone: The antigen it recognizes is unknown. No base qualities exist here, and no much larger clone lies one base off it.

This clonotype was obtained from a man aged 60 to 69 with urothelial cancer. The input for sequencing was PBMCs, taken around atezolizumab (anti-PD-L1) treatment. The rearrangement joined TRBV5-1 to TRBJ2-3; D gene: possibly TRBD1, on 5 matching bases. In nucleotide form, the sequence is TGCGCCAGCAGCAGGGGCGCTACTAGCACAGATACGCAGTATTTT. Translated, it gives CASSRGATSTDTQYF.